Described below is a single T cell receptor beta chain sequence and its context. These data come from a study of blood T cell repertoires in COVID-19. About the research overall: Acute-phase and convalescent COVID-19 samples originated in the United States, Italy and Spain. From T cells, B-cell-depleted T cells, or PBMCs came the material, which was cDNA or gDNA.

Seattle's cohort entered during active infection and was followed longitudinally. Original processing notes: Reference gene primers were amplified, and this amplification served to estimate nucleated cell counts. Profiling relied on immunoSEQ multiplex PCR, and the TCRdb table lists in-frame clones only, not all of them. V, J and clone size reflect that table, while D and trimming were determined from the DNA. This sample has around 340,000 clones, with approximately 90% found just once. The germline CDR1 and CDR2 sequences are KGHSH and LQKENI. The CDR3 extends over 15 amino acids. The junction had 8 bases not matched to a gene; V was cut back by 6 bases and J by 5 bases.

Sequenced material: peripheral blood. The sequence derives from a woman aged 55-70 years with COVID-19, enrolled during active disease. This chain connects TRBV18 to TRBJ2-1; 9 nucleotides line up with TRBD1. CDR3 nucleotides: TGTGCCAGCTCTCCTGGGACAGGGTCGGACAATGAGCAGTTCTTC. This encodes CASSPGTGSDNEQFF.